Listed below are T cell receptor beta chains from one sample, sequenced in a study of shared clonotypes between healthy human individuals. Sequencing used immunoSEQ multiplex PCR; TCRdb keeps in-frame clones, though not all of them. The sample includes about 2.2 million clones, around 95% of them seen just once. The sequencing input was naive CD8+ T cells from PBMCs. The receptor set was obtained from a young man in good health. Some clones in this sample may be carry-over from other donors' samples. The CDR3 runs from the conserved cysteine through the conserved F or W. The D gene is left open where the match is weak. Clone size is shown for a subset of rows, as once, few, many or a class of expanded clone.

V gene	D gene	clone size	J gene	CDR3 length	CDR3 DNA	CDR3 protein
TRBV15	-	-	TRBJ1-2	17	TGTGCCACCAGCAGAGATAATTTCGGGGGGCTTCACTATGGCTACACCTTC	CATSRDNFGGLHYGYTF
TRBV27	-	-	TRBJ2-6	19	TGTGCCAGCAGTTTTCTGGGGGGCAGAGGCGGTCCTGGGGCCAACGTCCTGACTTTC	CASSFLGGRGGPGANVLTF
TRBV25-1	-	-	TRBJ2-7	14	TGTGCCAGCAGTGACAGATCCCTCTCCTACGAGCAGTACTTC	CASSDRSLSYEQYF
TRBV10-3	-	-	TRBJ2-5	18	TGTGCCATCAGTGAGTCAATACTTCAATCGGAGGGGGGAGAGACCCAGTACTTC	CAISESILQSEGGETQYF
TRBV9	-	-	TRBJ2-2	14	TGTGCCAGCAGCGTAGAGGGCGACTCCGGGGAGCTGTTTTTT	CASSVEGDSGELFF
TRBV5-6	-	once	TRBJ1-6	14	TGTGCCAGCAGCCTGGGACACTATAATTCACCCCTCCACTTT	CASSLGHYNSPLHF
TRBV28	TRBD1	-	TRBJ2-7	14	TGTGCCAGCAGTATTACAGGGGAGTCCTACGAGCAGTACTTC	CASSITGESYEQYF
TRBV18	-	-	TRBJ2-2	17	TGTGCCAGCTCTTCACGAAGGGTAATTTCGGACACCGGGGAGCTGTTTTTT	CASSSRRVISDTGELFF
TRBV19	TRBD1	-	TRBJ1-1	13	TGTGCCAGTAGTATAATCAGGGGGGAGGAAGCTTTCTTT	CASSIIRGEEAFF
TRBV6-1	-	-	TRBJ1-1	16	TGTGCCAGCAGTGAAGCGCCGGTATGGGGGAACACTGAAGCTTTCTTT	CASSEAPVWGNTEAFF
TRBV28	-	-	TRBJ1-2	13	TGTGCCAGCAGTAGACAGAGGATCTATGGCTACACCTTC	CASSRQRIYGYTF
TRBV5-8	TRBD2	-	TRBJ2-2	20	TGTGCCAGCAGCGACGTCACTCAATTTAGCGGGAGGGCCGGAACCGGGGAGCTGTTTTTT	CASSDVTQFSGRAGTGELFF
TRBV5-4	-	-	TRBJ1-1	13	TGTGCCAGCAGCCCCGACAGAGACACTGAAGCTTTCTTT	CASSPDRDTEAFF
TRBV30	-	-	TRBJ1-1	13	TGTGCCTGGTCTCCAGGCATGAACACTGAAGCTTTCTTT	CAWSPGMNTEAFF
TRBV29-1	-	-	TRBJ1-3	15	TGCAGCGTTGCGGAGGCCTCCGCGTCGGGAAACACCATATATTTT	CSVAEASASGNTIYF
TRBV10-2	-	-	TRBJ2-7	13	TGCGCCAGCAGGGACCTGTCAGTCTACGAGCAGTACTTC	CASRDLSVYEQYF
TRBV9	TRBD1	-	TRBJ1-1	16	TGTGCCAGCAGCGTTCATCCGGGACAGTTGAACACTGAAGCTTTCTTT	CASSVHPGQLNTEAFF
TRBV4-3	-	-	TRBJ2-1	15	TGCGCCAGCAGCCAAGACAGCAGCCCCTACAATGAGCAGTTCTTC	CASSQDSSPYNEQFF
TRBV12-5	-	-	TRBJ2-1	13	TGTGCTAGTGGTTTGTCCCCGTCAAATGAGCAGTTCTTC	CASGLSPSNEQFF
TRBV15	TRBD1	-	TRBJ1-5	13	TGTGCCACCAGAGGACAGGGAAATCAGCCCCAGCATTTT	CATRGQGNQPQHF
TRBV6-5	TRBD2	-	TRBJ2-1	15	TGTGCCAGCAGGGACCTAGCGGGAGGATCAAATGAGCAGTTCTTC	CASRDLAGGSNEQFF
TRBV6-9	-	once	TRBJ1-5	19	TGTGGCGACCGCTCCCGGTTAGACAGGCCAACCAGGGGCAATCAGCCCCAGCATTTT	CGDRSRLDRPTRGNQPQHF
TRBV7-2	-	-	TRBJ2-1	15	TGTGCCAGCAGCCCGCACGGGACTTATCAAAATGAGCAGTTCTTC	CASSPHGTYQNEQFF
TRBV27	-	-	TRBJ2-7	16	TGTGCCAGCAGTTTATGGGTTCGGACACCCGACGACGAGCAGTACTTC	CASSLWVRTPDDEQYF
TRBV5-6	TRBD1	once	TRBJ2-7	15	TGTGCCAGCAGCTTAGGGACAGGGGGGCCCTACGAGCAGTACTTC	CASSLGTGGPYEQYF
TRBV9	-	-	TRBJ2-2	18	TGTGCCAGCAGTCTTAGAGGAGAGCCCTGGGACCCCACCGGGGAGCTGTTTTTT	CASSLRGEPWDPTGELFF
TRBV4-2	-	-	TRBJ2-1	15	TGTGCCAGCAGCCCTCTAGCAACCCCCTCCAATGAGCAGTTCTTC	CASSPLATPSNEQFF
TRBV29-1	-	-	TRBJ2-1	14	TGCAGCGTTGAGGGTAGCGTCTACGACAATGAGCAGTTCTTC	CSVEGSVYDNEQFF
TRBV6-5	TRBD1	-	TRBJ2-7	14	TGTGCCAGCAGTTATAGGGACAGAGCCTACGAGCAGTACTTC	CASSYRDRAYEQYF
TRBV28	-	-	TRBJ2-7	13	TGTGCCAGCAGTTTCGGTCTGACCTACGAGCAGTACTTC	CASSFGLTYEQYF
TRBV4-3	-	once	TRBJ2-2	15	TGCGCCAGCAGCCAAGATTTACGTGGAGCCGGGGAGCTGTTTTTT	CASSQDLRGAGELFF
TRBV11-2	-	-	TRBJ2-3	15	TGTGCCAGCAGCTCTCGCTATCCAAACCCAGATACGCAGTATTTT	CASSSRYPNPDTQYF
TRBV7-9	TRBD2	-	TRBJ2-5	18	TGTGCCAGCAGCTTAAAGTGGGCTAGCGGGAGGACTCCCGGGACCCAGTACTTC	CASSLKWASGRTPGTQYF
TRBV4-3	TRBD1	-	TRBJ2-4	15	TGCGCCAGCAGCCAAGGGACAGGGGCGATAAACATTCAGTACTTC	CASSQGTGAINIQYF
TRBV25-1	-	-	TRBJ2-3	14	TGTGCCAGCAGTGAGTGGTCAGGGGGGGACGAGCGGTATTTT	CASSEWSGGDERYF
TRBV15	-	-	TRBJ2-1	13	TGTGCCACCAGCAGAGACGGGGACAATGAGCAGTTCTTC	CATSRDGDNEQFF
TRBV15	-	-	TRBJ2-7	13	TGTGCCACCCGAACAGCGGGTTCCTACGAGCAGTACTTC	CATRTAGSYEQYF
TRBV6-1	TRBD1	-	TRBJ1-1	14	TGTGCCAGCAGGACGACAGGGGTTGGCACTGAAGCTTTCTTT	CASRTTGVGTEAFF
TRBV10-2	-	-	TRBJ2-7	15	TGCGCCAGCAGTGCGGTGGGGCGGGGAGCGTACGAGCAGTACTTC	CASSAVGRGAYEQYF
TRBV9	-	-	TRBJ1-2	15	TGTGCCAGCAGCGCAGGACCTACAGGGACCTATGGCTACACCTTC	CASSAGPTGTYGYTF
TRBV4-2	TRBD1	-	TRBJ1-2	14	TGTGCCAGCAGCCCCCCGGGACAGACTAGTGGCTACACCTTC	CASSPPGQTSGYTF
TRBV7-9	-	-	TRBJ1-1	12	TGTGCCAGCGACTCGGGGGAAGGTGAAGCTTTCTTT	CASDSGEGEAFF
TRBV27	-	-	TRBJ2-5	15	TGTGCCAGCAGTTTATATGCAGGGTACCAAGAGACCCAGTACTTC	CASSLYAGYQETQYF